A selection of T cell receptor beta chains follows, all from one sample in a study of blood T cell repertoires in COVID-19. Profiling relied on immunoSEQ multiplex PCR, and the TCRdb table lists in-frame clones only, not all of them. The data hold 50,000 to 65,000 clones, with 90% to 95% observed a single time. Specimen: peripheral blood. Receptors were obtained from a man over 45 with active COVID-19. CDR3s include the opening cysteine and the closing phenylalanine or tryptophan. Each record gives: V gene, clone size, J gene, D gene, CDR3 DNA, CDR3 protein. A D gene is named only where the DNA matches it firmly. Size tells how often a clone was seen (once, few, many) or the class of an expanded clone, and some rows leave it out.

v_gene: TRBV19; abundance: NA; j_gene: TRBJ2-7; d_gene: TRBD1; CDR3nt: TGTGCCAGTAGTAAGGCCCGAGGGACAGGCAGCTCCTACGAGCAGTACTTC; CDR3aa: CASSKARGTGSSYEQYF
v_gene: TRBV4-3; abundance: NA; j_gene: TRBJ1-2; d_gene: NA; CDR3nt: TGCGCCAGCAGCCCCACCAACGGGGTTGTCTATGGCTACACCTTC; CDR3aa: CASSPTNGVVYGYTF
v_gene: TRBV13; abundance: NA; j_gene: TRBJ2-7; d_gene: TRBD1; CDR3nt: TGTGCCAGCAGCCGAGCACAGGGGACCAACTCCTACGAGCAGTACTTC; CDR3aa: CASSRAQGTNSYEQYF
v_gene: TRBV29-1; abundance: NA; j_gene: TRBJ1-1; d_gene: TRBD1; CDR3nt: TGCAGCGGCCGACAGGGAGGAGAGACTGAAGCTTTCTTT; CDR3aa: CSGRQGGETEAFF
v_gene: TRBV2; abundance: NA; j_gene: TRBJ2-3; d_gene: NA; CDR3nt: TGTGCCAGCAGGGACATGAGCGGCACAGATACGCAGTATTTT; CDR3aa: CASRDMSGTDTQYF
v_gene: TRBV12-3/TRBV12-4; abundance: NA; j_gene: TRBJ1-2; d_gene: NA; CDR3nt: TGTGCCAGCAGTTTGGGGAGTAACTATGGCTACACCTTC; CDR3aa: CASSLGSNYGYTF
v_gene: TRBV4-2; abundance: NA; j_gene: TRBJ1-1; d_gene: NA; CDR3nt: TGTGCCAGCAGCCCCCTACCTGACATGAACACTGAAGCTTTCTTT; CDR3aa: CASSPLPDMNTEAFF
v_gene: TRBV3-1/TRBV3-2; abundance: NA; j_gene: TRBJ2-2; d_gene: NA; CDR3nt: TGTGCCAGCAGCCAAGTAGGGGGCACCGGGGAGCTGTTTTTT; CDR3aa: CASSQVGGTGELFF
v_gene: TRBV28; abundance: NA; j_gene: TRBJ1-4; d_gene: TRBD1; CDR3nt: TGTGCCAGCAGGGGACTCGGGACAGGGGATGAAAAACTGTTTTTT; CDR3aa: CASRGLGTGDEKLFF
v_gene: TRBV7-8; abundance: NA; j_gene: TRBJ1-3; d_gene: TRBD1; CDR3nt: TGTGCCAGCAGCCGGACAGGGAGCTCTGGAAACACCATATATTTT; CDR3aa: CASSRTGSSGNTIYF
v_gene: TRBV5-1; abundance: NA; j_gene: TRBJ2-3; d_gene: NA; CDR3nt: TGCGCCAGCAGCTGGTCGGGGATGAGCACAGATACGCAGTATTTT; CDR3aa: CASSWSGMSTDTQYF
v_gene: TRBV19; abundance: NA; j_gene: TRBJ1-5; d_gene: TRBD1; CDR3nt: TGTGCCAGTAGTATTAGACAGGGAAATCAGCCCCAGCATTTT; CDR3aa: CASSIRQGNQPQHF
v_gene: TRBV6-2/TRBV6-3; abundance: once; j_gene: TRBJ2-2; d_gene: NA; CDR3nt: TGTGCCAGCAGTAAGTCGACAGACACCGAGTTGTTTTTT; CDR3aa: CASSKSTDTELFF
v_gene: TRBV9; abundance: NA; j_gene: TRBJ1-3; d_gene: TRBD1; CDR3nt: TGTGCCAGCAGCGTAGTGAAGGGGGCATCTGGAAACACCATATATTTT; CDR3aa: CASSVVKGASGNTIYF
v_gene: TRBV28; abundance: NA; j_gene: TRBJ2-1; d_gene: TRBD2; CDR3nt: TGTGCCAGCAGTTTGATGTGGGCGGGGGGCTATGAGCAGTTCTTC; CDR3aa: CASSLMWAGGYEQFF
v_gene: TRBV5-4; abundance: NA; j_gene: TRBJ2-7; d_gene: NA; CDR3nt: TGTGCCAGCAGCTTGGTTCCAGGGACCTACGAGCAGTACTTC; CDR3aa: CASSLVPGTYEQYF
v_gene: TRBV6-6; abundance: NA; j_gene: TRBJ1-1; d_gene: NA; CDR3nt: TGTGCCATCCGTAGGGGCACTGAAGCTTTCTTT; CDR3aa: CAIRRGTEAFF
v_gene: TRBV10-1; abundance: few; j_gene: TRBJ1-5; d_gene: TRBD1; CDR3nt: TGCGCCACCCCCAACGGACAGGGTCCCTTGAGCAATCAGCCCCAGCATTTT; CDR3aa: CATPNGQGPLSNQPQHF
v_gene: TRBV10-3; abundance: NA; j_gene: TRBJ2-1; d_gene: TRBD2; CDR3nt: TGTGCCATCAGTGAGAGTAGCGGGAGATTCTATGAGCAGTTCTTC; CDR3aa: CAISESSGRFYEQFF
v_gene: TRBV10-3; abundance: NA; j_gene: TRBJ2-1; d_gene: NA; CDR3nt: TGTGCCATCAAAGGGGTGACAGGGGAAGTGACTAGCGGTTACAATGAGCAGTTCTTC; CDR3aa: CAIKGVTGEVTSGYNEQFF
v_gene: TRBV20-1; abundance: NA; j_gene: TRBJ2-5; d_gene: NA; CDR3nt: TGCAGTGCTAGTGGGCAGGGGGAGACCCAGTACTTC; CDR3aa: CSASGQGETQYF
v_gene: TRBV19; abundance: NA; j_gene: TRBJ1-4; d_gene: TRBD1; CDR3nt: TGTGCCAGTAGGTACAGGGGGAGGCAAAATGAAAAACTGTTTTTT; CDR3aa: CASRYRGRQNEKLFF
v_gene: TRBV5-6; abundance: NA; j_gene: TRBJ2-7; d_gene: NA; CDR3nt: TGTGCCAGCAGCTTGGGGACTGGTGGGGATTACGAGCAGTACTTC; CDR3aa: CASSLGTGGDYEQYF
v_gene: TRBV29-1; abundance: NA; j_gene: TRBJ1-5; d_gene: NA; CDR3nt: TGCAGCGTTGGGACAATCAATCAGCCCCAGCATTTT; CDR3aa: CSVGTINQPQHF
v_gene: TRBV12-3/TRBV12-4; abundance: once; j_gene: TRBJ1-2; d_gene: NA; CDR3nt: TGTGCCAGCAGTTTCCCCCTGACCTTC; CDR3aa: CASSFPLTF
v_gene: TRBV2; abundance: once; j_gene: TRBJ2-2; d_gene: NA; CDR3nt: TGTGCCAGCAGTGGCGAGGGGGAGCTGTTTTTT; CDR3aa: CASSGEGELFF
v_gene: TRBV7-9; abundance: NA; j_gene: TRBJ1-4; d_gene: NA; CDR3nt: TGTGCCAGCAGCTCATGGGGGCAATCCGAAAAACTGTTTTTT; CDR3aa: CASSSWGQSEKLFF
v_gene: TRBV18; abundance: NA; j_gene: TRBJ1-4; d_gene: NA; CDR3nt: TGTGCCAGCTCACCGCGGGAGGCAACTAATGAAAAACTGTTTTTT; CDR3aa: CASSPREATNEKLFF
v_gene: TRBV30; abundance: NA; j_gene: TRBJ2-2; d_gene: NA; CDR3nt: TGTGCCTGGAGTGTACAGGTCACCGGGGAGCTGTTTTTT; CDR3aa: CAWSVQVTGELFF
v_gene: TRBV30; abundance: NA; j_gene: TRBJ2-2; d_gene: TRBD2; CDR3nt: TGTGCCTGCCTCTGGCGGGGGTACACCGGGGAGCTGTTTTTT; CDR3aa: CACLWRGYTGELFF
v_gene: TRBV6-6; abundance: NA; j_gene: TRBJ2-7; d_gene: TRBD1; CDR3nt: TGTGCCAGCAGTCAACCGGGACAGGGAATCCACGAGCAGTACTTC; CDR3aa: CASSQPGQGIHEQYF
v_gene: TRBV18; abundance: once; j_gene: TRBJ2-1; d_gene: TRBD1; CDR3nt: TGTGCCAGCTCCCAACAAAGGGGGCGCTCCAACTCCTACAATGAGCAGTTCTTC; CDR3aa: CASSQQRGRSNSYNEQFF
v_gene: TRBV28; abundance: NA; j_gene: TRBJ2-7; d_gene: TRBD1; CDR3nt: TGTGCCAGCAGATTTCGGGACAGGGAGTGGGACGAGCAGTACTTC; CDR3aa: CASRFRDREWDEQYF